The 24 T cell receptor beta chains presented below share a single source sample, sequenced in a study of cytomegalovirus exposure and HLA in healthy donors. Using immunoSEQ multiplex PCR, the repertoire was profiled, and TCRdb retains in-frame clones only, with some absent. Found here are approximately 150,000 clones, 70% to 90% of them singletons; the top ten hold about 2%. Sequences were obtained from PBMCs. The receptor source for this set is a man aged 30 to 45 in good health and CMV-seropositive.

This chain connects TRBV4-2 to TRBJ2-3; 7 bases are a match to TRBD1. From germline, CDR1 is LGHNA and CDR2 YNFKEQ. J gave up 4 bases and V 6 bases, and 10 bases lay outside the gene matches. CDR3 length: 15 amino acids. The CDR3 region has the DNA TGTGCCAGCAGTCGTATAGTAGGGGGCGCAGATACGCAGTATTTT. Its protein product is CASSRIVGGADTQYF.

The CDR3 spells CASSKTPNYGYTF. The CDR3 nucleotides are TGTGCCAGCAGTAAGACACCCAACTATGGCTACACCTTC. The genes are TRBV28 and TRBJ1-2, with D uncertain. The V end lost 5 bases, the J end lost 2 bases, and 9 bases lay between the germline ends. This CDR3 is built from 13 residues. The germline gives CDR1 MDHEN, CDR2 SYDVKM.

V and J are TRBV28 and TRBJ2-3, with a tentative D call TRBD2 (6 bases). The CDR3 totals 14 residues. The germline V gene has CDR1 MDHEN and CDR2 SYDVKM. V lost 3 bases to trimming and J lost 4 bases, with 11 bases between them. The CDR3 DNA follows: TGTGCCAGCAGTTTCCGACTAGTTGCAGATACGCAGTATTTT. This codes for CASSFRLVADTQYF.

In its sample, this clone was seen a few times. The chain couples TRBV7-2 to TRBJ1-5; D not resolved. The germline gives CDR1 SGHTA, CDR2 FQGNSA. The CDR3 contains 14 residues. V was pared by 1 base and J by 2 bases, with 6 bases between. The CDR3 loop reads CASSLERGNQPQHF. Written as DNA, the CDR3 is TGTGCCAGCAGCTTAGAGAGGGGCAATCAGCCCCAGCATTTT. Variable domain in full (rest from reference TRBV7-2 and TRBJ1-5): GAGVSQSPSNKVTEKGKDVELRCDPISGHTALYWYRQSLGQGLEFLIYFQGNSAPDKSGLPSDRFSAERTGGSVSTLTIQRTQQEDSAVYLCASSLERGNQPQHFGDGTRLSIL.

This clone was seen only a few times. The genes are TRBV6-6 and TRBJ2-7; 7 bases fit TRBD2. In germline, CDR1 is MNHNY, CDR2 SVGAGI (reference sequence). The CDR3 loop spans 13 amino acids. J lost 2 bases, V lost 10 bases, and 8 bases had no gene match. The CDR3 nucleotides are TGTGCCATCCGGGCGGGGGAGACCTACGAGCAGTACTTC. Protein sequence: CAIRAGETYEQYF.

The genes are TRBV9 and TRBJ2-5, with TRBD1 identical over 7 bases. Losses at the gene ends were 0 bases for V and 7 bases for J; bases not matched to a gene: 9. CDR3 length: 15 residues. CDR1 SGDLS and CDR2 YYNGEE come from the germline V gene. CDR3 nucleotide sequence: TGTGCCAGCAGCGTAGAAGACAGGGACCGTGGGACCCAGTACTTC. Amino acid sequence: CASSVEDRDRGTQYF.

The J gene is TRBJ1-5, the V gene TRBV7-9; D unresolved. V was shortened by 1 base and J by 9 bases, with 7 bases between the two germline ends. The CDR3 is made up of 12 amino acids. Germline CDR1 SEHNR, CDR2 FQNEAQ (reference sequence). For the CDR3, the DNA is TGTGCCAGCAGCTTAGGCGCAGGGCCCCAGCATTTT. Residues: CASSLGAGPQHF. Based on the CDR3 plus reference TRBV7-9 and TRBJ1-5, the full variable domain is DTGVSQNPRHKITKRGQNVTFRCDPISEHNRLYWYRQTLGQGPEFLTYFQNEAQLEKSRLLSDRFSAERPKGSFSTLEIQRTEQGDSAMYLCASSLGAGPQHFGDGTRLSIL.

The J gene is TRBJ2-7, the V gene TRBV7-9; D not resolved. The germline gives CDR1 SEHNR, CDR2 FQNEAQ (reference sequence). This CDR3 contains 13 residues. V lost 4 bases, J lost 7 bases, and 14 bases lay in between. The CDR3 nucleotides are TGTGCCAGCAGCTCCCATTCTAGAGATGAGCAGTACTTC. Its translation is CASSSHSRDEQYF.

Here the CDR3 reads CASSFDRLEQYF. The CDR3 nucleotides are TGCGCCAGCAGCTTTGACCGACTGGAGCAGTACTTC. The chain links TRBV5-1 to TRBJ2-7, with D hard to call. Germline V CDR1 and CDR2: SGHRS, YFSETQ. This CDR3 contains 12 residues. V was trimmed by 2 bases and J by 7 bases, leaving 10 bases between them.

The chain carries TRBV11-2 and TRBJ2-3; no reliable D call. Germline values: CDR1 SGHAT, CDR2 FQNNGV. V gave up 5 bases and J gave up 1 base, with 16 bases separating them. The length of the CDR3 is 16 residues. The CDR3 bases are TGTGCCAGCAGCCAAACGGTTTCGGGTCGCACAGATACGCAGTATTTT. Protein: CASSQTVSGRTDTQYF.

The V call is TRBV6-5, the J call TRBJ2-7, with 7 nucleotides matching TRBD2. V was pared by 10 bases and J by 2 bases, with 14 bases of the junction left unmatched. Per germline, CDR1 MNHEY and CDR2 SVGAGI. The CDR3 length is 15 residues. This CDR3 is CAIASWAGEPYEQYF. DNA for the CDR3: TGTGCCATCGCCTCGTGGGCGGGGGAGCCCTACGAGCAGTACTTC.

The chain is built from TRBV19 and TRBJ2-3; 11 bases fit TRBD2. This CDR3 is 19 amino acids long. Germline V gives CDR1 LNHDA, CDR2 SQIVND (reference sequence). With V trimmed by 2 bases and J by 2 bases, 12 bases remained unmatched. This chain's CDR3 is CASSISVGSGGGYTDTQYF. For the CDR3, the DNA is TGTGCCAGTAGTATATCGGTTGGTAGCGGGGGGGGTTACACAGATACGCAGTATTTT.

This chain joins TRBV6-1 and TRBJ2-5; tentative D call: TRBD2 (5 bases). CDR1 is MNHNS, CDR2 SASEGT, per germline. The CDR3 sequence is 16 residues long. The V end was cut by 1 base, the J end by 2 bases, with 14 bases between. The chain's CDR3 is CASSEGPGEGQETQYF. CDR3 DNA sequence: TGTGCCAGCAGTGAAGGTCCGGGCGAGGGACAAGAGACCCAGTACTTC.

About this clone itself: The identical CDR3 is also encoded by other nucleotide sequences in the sample. The gene calls are TRBV7-9 and TRBJ2-7, with D tentatively TRBD2 (6 bases). Germline V gives CDR1 SEHNR, CDR2 FQNEAQ (reference sequence). This CDR3 has 13 residues. V lost 1 base to trimming and J lost 3 bases, with 7 bases between them. The CDR3 sequence: CASSLGGGYEQYF. In nucleotides, the CDR3 is TGTGCCAGCAGCTTAGGGGGAGGCTACGAGCAGTACTTC.

V is TRBV5-7 and J is TRBJ1-5; TRBD1 is a possible D gene (6 bases). Being an ORF, TRBV5-7 has a function that is uncertain. The CDR3 is 15 amino acids. The V and J ends lost 0 bases and 3 bases respectively, with 10 bases between them. The CDR3 protein is CASSLVWTDNQPQHF. In DNA, the CDR3 is TGTGCCAGCAGCTTGGTATGGACAGACAATCAGCCCCAGCATTTT.

This chain links TRBV11-2 with TRBJ2-1; 14 bases agree with TRBD2. This CDR3 has 15 amino acids. V gave up 4 bases and J gave up 10 bases; unmatched junction bases: 6. Germline V lookup: CDR1 SGHAT, CDR2 FQNNGV. The CDR3 nucleotides read TGTGCCAGCAGCTCGGGACTAGCGGGGGCTAAAGAGCAGTTCTTC. Translating it yields CASSSGLAGAKEQFF. Combining the CDR3 with reference TRBV11-2 and TRBJ2-1 gives the whole variable domain EAGVAQSPRYKIIEKRQSVAFWCNPISGHATLYWYQQILGQGPKLLIQFQNNGVVDDSQLPKDRFSAERLKGVDSTLKIQPAKLEDSAVYLCASSSGLAGAKEQFFGPGTRLTVL.

V is TRBV16 and J is TRBJ2-7, with D unresolved. Germline assignment: CDR1 KGHSY and CDR2 FQNENV. Trimming removed 2 bases from V and 2 bases from J, with 7 bases in between. The CDR3 totals 13 residues. The CDR3 nucleotides are TGTGCCAGCAGCCAAGTCTCTACCTACGAGCAGTACTTC. Its translation: CASSQVSTYEQYF.

V gene TRBV4-2 combines with J gene TRBJ1-5; D gene uncertain. CDR3 length: 15 amino acids. Trimming stripped 0 bases from V and 3 bases from J, with 9 bases between. Germline V gene sequence: CDR1 LGHNA, CDR2 YNFKEQ. The DNA for the CDR3 is TGTGCCAGCAGCCAAGATGGGCAGTACAATCAGCCCCAGCATTTT. Translation: CASSQDGQYNQPQHF.

This clone occurred a few times. The genes are TRBV19 and TRBJ1-1; the D is unclear. Germline V gives CDR1 LNHDA, CDR2 SQIVND (reference sequence). Trimming took 5 bases from V and 3 from J, leaving 10 bases between them. This CDR3 is built from 13 residues. CDR3 loop: CASSDTSHTEAFF. DNA of the CDR3: TGTGCCAGTAGTGATACGAGTCACACTGAAGCTTTCTTT.

The chain carries TRBV11-2 and TRBJ2-2, with D tentatively TRBD1 (6 bases). V lost 5 bases to trimming and J lost 2 bases, with 12 bases between them. The CDR3 totals 15 residues. The germline V gene has CDR1 SGHAT and CDR2 FQNNGV. Written as DNA, the CDR3 is TGTGCCAGCAGCCGCTCCGGGACAAACACCGGGGAGCTGTTTTTT. It is translated as CASSRSGTNTGELFF.

The chain carries TRBV30 and TRBJ1-1; D is uncertain. CDR3 length: 12 residues. Trimming pared 3 bases from V and 8 bases from J, leaving 13 bases between. Per the germline V gene, CDR1 is GTSNPN and CDR2 is SVGIG (reference sequence). The CDR3 sequence: CAWRYGIREAFF. As DNA, the CDR3 is TGTGCCTGGAGGTACGGTATCAGGGAAGCTTTCTTT.

The V call is TRBV4-3, the J call TRBJ2-1; possible D gene TRBD2, 5 bases. Germline V gene data show CDR1 as LGHNA and CDR2 as YSLEER. This CDR3 is built from 16 residues. V was shortened by 0 bases and J by 4 bases, with 13 bases between the two germline ends. CDR3 amino acids: CASSQDKVAWYNEQFF. The CDR3 DNA sequence: TGCGCCAGCAGCCAAGATAAAGTAGCGTGGTACAATGAGCAGTTCTTC.

V and J are TRBV5-1 and TRBJ2-1; 7 nucleotides align to TRBD2. CDR3 size: 15 residues. V lost 2 bases and J lost 3; bases outside the gene matches: 5. Per germline, CDR1 SGHRS and CDR2 YFSETQ. The CDR3 coding sequence is TGCGCCAGCAGCTTCCGGGAGGTGGTCTACAATGAGCAGTTCTTC. It codes for CASSFREVVYNEQFF. The full variable domain, its missing parts supplied by reference TRBV5-1 and TRBJ2-1, is KAGVTQTPRYLIKTRGQQVTLSCSPISGHRSVSWYQQTPGQGLQFLFEYFSETQRNKGNFPGRFSGRQFSNSRSEMNVSTLELGDSALYLCASSFREVVYNEQFFGPGTRLTVL.

The rearrangement links TRBV13 to TRBJ1-2; D is unresolved. The CDR3 extends over 18 amino acids. Germline V gives CDR1 PRHDT, CDR2 FYEKMQ (reference sequence). V lost 2 bases to trimming and J lost 3 bases, with 22 bases between them. CDR3 region: CASSLTTNTRQYDYGYTF. Written as DNA, the CDR3 is TGTGCCAGCAGCTTAACCACGAATACGAGACAATACGACTATGGCTACACCTTC.